This T cell receptor (beta chain) was observed in a study of T cells in Graves' hyperthyroidism and ophthalmopathy (dated by TCRdb to between 2017 and 2020). Notes on the research overall: Peripheral blood was collected at initial diagnosis, before any treatment. A discovery cohort of about a hundred patients, roughly 45 with Graves' ophthalmopathy and about 58 with stable Graves' hyperthyroidism, was used to find distinguishing TCR V-J signatures. Prospective prediction of ophthalmopathy was tested in an independent validation cohort of approximately 19 hyperthyroidism patients and approximately 17 patients who later progressed to ophthalmopathy. The approximately 90 discovery patients were divided at random into training and test sets in a 7:3 ratio. In more than five Graves' hyperthyroidism patients, the study also compared T-cell repertoires from thyroid tissue with T-cell repertoires from blood. Once sampling was done, hyperthyroidism patients were given methimazole at a starting dose of 30 mg daily, whereas ophthalmopathy patients were given high-dose intravenous methylprednisolone. TCR Vbeta CDR3 sequencing of around 130 peripheral blood samples (under 45 ophthalmopathy, 70 to 85 hyperthyroidism and some 17 progressor patients) is reported in the paper. On the study overall, not on this receptor specifically: Most expanded thyroid clonotypes (frequency above 0.001) were also detected in blood, a finding suggesting that blood repertoires may reflect thyroid immune responses. In validation, progression to ophthalmopathy was predicted by the model with 55% to 71% sensitivity and 72% to 85% specificity, a median of 6.5 months before onset. Sample size was not statistically predetermined, and blinding of investigators to group allocation was not performed. A 13 V-J signature model separated ophthalmopathy from stable hyperthyroidism, with approximately 87% sensitivity and about 81% specificity in cross-validation and 80%/75% in testing.

Hyperthyroidism patients were newly diagnosed, with disease duration under 2 months, and aged 18 to 65 years. Any patient with an uncontrolled infection, another autoimmune disease, pregnancy or lactation was excluded. Diagnoses were based on clinical symptoms, serum thyroxine and TRAb, thyroid ultrasound and orbital computed tomography. For progressor patients, blood was drawn at the first diagnosis of hyperthyroidism, before any ophthalmopathy symptoms had appeared. PBMCs were separated from roughly 9.3 ml of fresh peripheral blood using Ficoll-Paque density gradient centrifugation. Patients classed as progressors first received a Graves' hyperthyroidism diagnosis and then went on to develop ophthalmopathy during follow-up. Trizol reagent was used to extract total RNA, and RNA quality was then checked on an Agilent 2100 Bioanalyzer. The germline V gene (reference sequence) specifies LNHDA as CDR1 and SQIVND as CDR2. V is clipped by 3 bases and J by 9 bases, and the sequence between their germline boundaries is 12 bases long. The CDR3 contains 14 residues, cysteine and phenylalanine counted. Only the CDR3 part of the read is kept: 42 bases, read in frame from the first base.

The TCR beta CDR3 regions were amplified from the RNA transcripts. For the first round of RT-PCR on the TCR CDR3, the HTBI primer set was used together with the Qiagen OneStep RT-PCR kit. Libraries were constructed in a second round of multiplex PCR, after which size selection and purification were carried out. Libraries were sequenced paired-end with 100 bp reads on an Illumina HiSeq2000. The study's processing was this. Raw data were processed with SOAPnuke, discarding reads with adapters, uncalled bases, mean Phred below 15, or no exact constant-primer or identifier match. High-quality paired reads were merged with COPE v1.2.5, and unique nucleotide sequences were defined as clonotypes. MiTCR v1.1 was used to align the clonotypes against IMGT TRBV, TRBD and TRBJ reference segments. The analysis was restricted to V-J combinations with a frequency above 0.0001, which together covered 99.2% of the repertoires. A TCS score was defined as the ratio of F50 (clonal expansion) to E x V (chaos), with BLOSUM62-based TCRdist applied between CDR3 peptides within each V-J. Welch's t-statistics and random forest reduced roughly 500 V-J features to 10 to 15, which were used in a naive Bayes classifier (R e1071). TCRdb's own reprocessing of the public reads used fastp at Q25 and MiXCR and kept productive beta chains. Each CDR3 protein gets just one entry, which takes the most common genes and DNA from the rows behind it. TCRdb, not the original authors, processed these V and J calls. Counted in this sample were roughly 380,000 distinct CDR3 sequences; roughly 12% of them appeared once. The top ten clones comprise less than 25% of the sample.

Regarding this clonotype: Its antigen has not been determined. Nothing much larger sits one base from this clone, and base qualities are not available.

This sequence was found in a man aged 25-40 years with Graves' hyperthyroidism that later progressed to Graves' ophthalmopathy. The sample taken for sequencing was blood. The sequence joins TRBV19 to TRBJ1-6; TRBD1 might be the D gene, on 5 matching bases. The sequenced DNA: TGTGCCAGTAGTATCCCGGGACGGATTTCACCCCTCCACTTT. Its protein reads: CASSIPGRISPLHF.